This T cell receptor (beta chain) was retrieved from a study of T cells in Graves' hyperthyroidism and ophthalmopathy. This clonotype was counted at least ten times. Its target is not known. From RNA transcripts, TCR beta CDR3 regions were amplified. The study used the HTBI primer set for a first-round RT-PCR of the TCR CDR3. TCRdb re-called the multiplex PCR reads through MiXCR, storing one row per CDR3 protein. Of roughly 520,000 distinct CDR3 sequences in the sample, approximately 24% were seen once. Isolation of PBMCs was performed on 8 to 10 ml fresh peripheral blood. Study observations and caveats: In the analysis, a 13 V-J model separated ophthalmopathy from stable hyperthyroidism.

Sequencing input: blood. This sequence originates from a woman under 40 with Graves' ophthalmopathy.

CDR3 sequence: CASSLATGDLTEAFF. The CDR3 nucleotides read TGTGCCAGCAGCTTAGCGACAGGTGATTTGACTGAAGCTTTCTTT. The chain combines TRBV7-6 with TRBJ1-1; maybe TRBD1 (6 bases). V shed 0 bases and J shed 5 bases, with 13 bases lying between them. The CDR3 loop spans 15 amino acids. Germline lookup yields CDR1 SGHVS and CDR2 FNYEAQ.